The sequence of this T cell receptor (beta chain) was determined in a study of blood T cell repertoires in COVID-19. Whole-study context: T cells, B-cell-depleted T cells, or PBMCs provided the cDNA or gDNA that served as material.

Germline V lookup: CDR1 SGHDN, CDR2 FVKESK. V dropped 5 bases and J dropped 4; count of bases not matched to a gene: 11. CDR3 length: 16 amino acids. In terms of age and location, participants ranged from roughly 18 to 90 years and lived in about two dozen US areas. Assignment of participants to cohorts was predicated upon participant-reported clinical history. Authors' processing steps: Estimated nucleated cell counts came from reference gene primer amplification. The method was immunoSEQ multiplex PCR; TCRdb's version includes in-frame clones alone and lacks a portion of them. That table furnishes V, J and clone size, whereas the DNA furnished D and trimming. The sample holds 150,000 to 200,000 clones, more than 70% seen once.

The sequencing sample was made of PBMCs or T cells enriched from blood (not recorded which). The chain has TRBV14 and TRBJ1-5; 7 nucleotides line up with TRBD1. The source is a man aged 35 to 55 who had recovered from COVID-19. The CDR3: CASSAAGTVANQPQHF. CDR3 bases: TGTGCCAGCAGCGCCGCCGGGACAGTCGCAAATCAGCCCCAGCATTTT.